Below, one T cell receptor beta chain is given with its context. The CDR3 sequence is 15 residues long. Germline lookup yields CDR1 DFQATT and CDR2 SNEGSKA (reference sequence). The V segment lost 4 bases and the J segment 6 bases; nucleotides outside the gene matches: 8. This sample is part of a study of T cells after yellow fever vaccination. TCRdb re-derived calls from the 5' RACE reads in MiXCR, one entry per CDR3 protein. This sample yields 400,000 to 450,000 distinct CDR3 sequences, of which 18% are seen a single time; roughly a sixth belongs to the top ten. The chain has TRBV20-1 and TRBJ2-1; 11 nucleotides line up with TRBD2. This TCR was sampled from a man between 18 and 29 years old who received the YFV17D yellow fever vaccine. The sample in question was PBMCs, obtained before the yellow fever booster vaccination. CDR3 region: CSANSGGAEGNEQFF. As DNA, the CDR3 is TGCAGTGCTAATAGCGGGGGGGCCGAGGGCAATGAGCAGTTCTTC.